The subject of this entry is one T cell receptor beta chain. Sequencing used immunoSEQ multiplex PCR; TCRdb keeps in-frame clones, though not all of them. Of about 10,000 clones listed, 67% are singletons. The data belong to a study of T cells in tumors after PD-1 blockade. The V segment lost 8 bases and the J segment 7 bases; nucleotides outside the gene matches: 13. The CDR3 sequence is 14 residues long. Germline assignment: CDR1 MNHEY and CDR2 SMNVEV (reference sequence). The specimen was tumor tissue, collected after anti-PD-1 treatment. The sequence was collected from a human donor with basal cell carcinoma. The rearrangement uses TRBV27 and TRBJ1-2; 7 positions agree with TRBD1. The CDR3 DNA sequence: TGTGCCAGCCGCGGGGGGAGACAGGGTTCTGGCTACACCTTC. It specifies CASRGGRQGSGYTF.